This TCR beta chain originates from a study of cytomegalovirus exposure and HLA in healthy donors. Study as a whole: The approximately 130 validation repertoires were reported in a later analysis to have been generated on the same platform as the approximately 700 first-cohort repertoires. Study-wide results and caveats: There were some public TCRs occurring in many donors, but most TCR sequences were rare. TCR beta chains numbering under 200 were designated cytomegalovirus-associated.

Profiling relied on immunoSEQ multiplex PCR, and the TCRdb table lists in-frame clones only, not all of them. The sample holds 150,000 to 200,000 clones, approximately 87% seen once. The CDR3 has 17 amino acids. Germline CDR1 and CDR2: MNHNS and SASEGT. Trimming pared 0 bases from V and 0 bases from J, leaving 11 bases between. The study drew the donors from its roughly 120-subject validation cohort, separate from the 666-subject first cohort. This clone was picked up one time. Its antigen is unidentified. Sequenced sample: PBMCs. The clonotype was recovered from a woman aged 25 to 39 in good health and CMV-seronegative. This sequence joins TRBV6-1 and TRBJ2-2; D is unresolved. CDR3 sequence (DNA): TGTGCCAGCAGTGAAGCTGAGATAGCCACGAACACCGGGGAGCTGTTTTTT. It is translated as CASSEAEIATNTGELFF.